This TCR beta chain was observed in a study of OX40 agonist ivuxolimab in advanced cancers. Study-level background: Ivuxolimab, an antibody that agonizes OX40 (CD134), was administered to the patients.

Using immunoSEQ multiplex PCR, the repertoire was profiled, and TCRdb retains in-frame clones only, with some absent. The data contain roughly 75,000 clones, approximately 90% of them singletons. On this clone itself: Its specificity is unknown.

Overall study findings and caveats: In the 0.1-3.0 mg/kg groups, partial responders showed among the lowest expansion.

Germline V CDR1 and CDR2: LNHDA, SQIVND (reference sequence). Trimming left V 2 bases short and J 0 bases short, with 14 bases between. CDR3 length: 17 amino acids. This sequence originates from an adult with an advanced solid tumor such as melanoma, head and neck, liver or kidney cancer. The sequencing used CD4+ or CD8+ T cells sorted from blood, collected in a trial of the OX40 agonist ivuxolimab. The chain has TRBV19 and TRBJ2-1; D might be TRBD2 (6 bases). CDR3 in amino acids: CASSIIGGDGSYNEQFF. The CDR3 DNA reads TGTGCCAGTAGTATAATCGGCGGGGATGGCTCCTACAATGAGCAGTTCTTC.